Following are 32 T cell receptor beta chains from one sample sequenced in a study of blood T cells in healthy people across ages. The second PCR ran about 6 to 11 cycles with a sample-barcoded 5' primer and J-beta primers. TCRdb re-analysed the 5' RACE reads in MiXCR, keeping a single row per CDR3 protein. The sample lists 700,000 or so distinct CDR3 sequences; 22% were seen once. Sequencing input: blood. All receptors come from a man in his 70s in good health.

V gene TRBV12-3 or TRBV12-4 combines with J gene TRBJ1-4; D remains unclear. This CDR3 contains 12 residues. V was cut by 0 bases and J by 11 bases, with 7 bases left in between. The DNA for the CDR3 is TGTGCCAGCAGTTTAGCGCAGTATAAACTGTTTTTT. Translating gives CASSLAQYKLFF.

This clonotype was seen only a few times. V is TRBV3-1 and J is TRBJ2-3; 12 nucleotides agree with TRBD2. The CDR3 extends over 17 amino acids. From germline, CDR1 is LGHDT and CDR2 YNNKEL (reference sequence). Trimming removed 7 bases from V and 2 bases from J; junction bases left unmatched: 10. For the CDR3, the DNA is TGTGCCAGCACTCTAGCGGGGGGGCCGGATCCCACAGATACGCAGTATTTT. Amino acid sequence: CASTLAGGPDPTDTQYF.

This rearrangement joins TRBV15 to TRBJ2-1; 10 nucleotides line up with TRBD1. The CDR3 has 16 amino acids. CDR1 and CDR2 (germline): LNHNV, YYDKDF (reference sequence). J gave up 5 bases and V 0 bases, and 4 bases lay outside the gene matches. This chain's CDR3 is CATSREGTGVNNEQFF. The DNA for the CDR3 is TGTGCCACCAGCAGAGAGGGGACAGGGGTCAACAATGAGCAGTTCTTC.

This clonotype has more than one count but fewer than ten. V is TRBV20-1 and J is TRBJ2-7, with no clear D. The end of the DNA aligns better with TRBJ2-5, so the J call may be wrong. The germline gives CDR1 DFQATT, CDR2 SNEGSKA (reference sequence). The CDR3 is 15 amino acids. CDR3 region: CSARDGSDSLETQYF. CDR3 in DNA: TGCAGTGCTAGAGATGGCAGTGACTCTTTGGAGACCCAGTACTTC.

This clonotype was counted only a few times. The chain links TRBV20-1 to TRBJ2-1; 11 bases match TRBD2. Trimming cost V 3 bases and J 8 bases; bases outside gene matches: 12. Germline lookup yields CDR1 DFQATT and CDR2 SNEGSKA (reference sequence). This CDR3 is built from 16 residues. The CDR3 DNA reads as TGCAGTGCTAGTGAACTTACTAGCGGGAGTCGGGATGAGCAGTTCTTC. Its protein product is CSASELTSGSRDEQFF.

The chain has TRBV7-2 and TRBJ2-5, with D possibly being TRBD1 (5 bases). The J call may be faulty, since TRBJ2-7 better matches the DNA end. CDR3 length: 15 amino acids. CDR1 and CDR2 (germline): SGHTA, FQGNSA. In DNA form, the CDR3 reads TGTGCCAGCAGCCTCGAAGGGGCCCCTTTTGACGAGCAGTACGTC. It encodes CASSLEGAPFDEQYV.

The chain joins TRBV9 to TRBJ2-1; D remains ambiguous. V shed 0 bases and J shed 9 bases, with 16 bases lying between them. Germline CDR1 is SGDLS and CDR2 is YYNGEE. The CDR3 is 15 amino acids. Written as DNA, the CDR3 is TGTGCCAGCAGCGTAGCTTTGACACCCTATAGTGAGCAGTTCTTC. Translation gives CASSVALTPYSEQFF.

The chain employs TRBV14 and TRBJ1-3; D ambiguous. Trimming removed 1 base from V and 0 bases from J, with 7 bases in between. The CDR3 is 15 residues long. In germline, CDR1 is SGHDN, CDR2 FVKESK. The CDR3 here is CASSQGLGSGNTIYF. CDR3 DNA: TGTGCCAGCAGCCAAGGCTTGGGCTCTGGAAACACCATATATTTT.

The chain employs TRBV6-5 and TRBJ2-1, with 7 nucleotides matching TRBD1. V shed 7 bases and J 6 bases; nucleotides not matched to a gene: 9. Germline CDR1 reads MNHEY; CDR2 reads SVGAGI. The CDR3 is 14 amino acids. This CDR3 reads CASIKTGTRNEQFF. As DNA, the CDR3 is TGTGCCAGCATCAAGACAGGGACACGCAATGAGCAGTTCTTC.

The chain has TRBV5-1 and TRBJ2-3; perhaps TRBD2 as D (6 bases). The CDR3 has 15 residues. CDR1 is SGHRS and CDR2 is YFSETQ in the germline V gene. Trimming stripped 4 bases from V and 4 bases from J, with 16 bases between. DNA for the CDR3: TGCGCCAGCAGCCGGGACTTCGGATCTGCAGATACGCAGTATTTT. It encodes CASSRDFGSADTQYF.

CDR3 sequence (DNA): TGTGCCAGCAGCTTAGTGATGGAATCCTACGAGCAGTACTTC. Protein sequence: CASSLVMESYEQYF. The chain has TRBV7-2 and TRBJ2-5; D is unclear. The better agreement between TRBJ2-7 and the DNA end casts doubt on the J call. The germline V gene encodes CDR1 SGHTA and CDR2 FQGNSA. The CDR3 totals 14 residues.

This clonotype was observed a handful of times. The chain recombines TRBV18 with TRBJ2-5; 11 bases match TRBD2. Trimming at V came to 6 bases and at J to 5 bases, leaving 11 bases not matched to a gene. Germline V gives CDR1 KGHSH, CDR2 LQKENI. The length of the CDR3 is 16 residues. The CDR3 loop reads CASSLSGRADVETQYF. Here the CDR3 DNA reads TGTGCCAGCTCGCTTAGCGGGAGGGCCGATGTGGAGACCCAGTACTTC.

The table lists this clonotype with a few counts. V is TRBV4-3 and J is TRBJ2-2, with TRBD2 identical over 9 bases. This CDR3 region has 17 residues. Unmatched junction bases numbered 13, after V lost 5 bases and J lost 6 bases. From germline, CDR1 is LGHNA and CDR2 YSLEER. As DNA, the CDR3 is TGCGCCAGCAGCAGAGGGGCGGCGGGAGGGTTTCCCGGGGAGCTGTTTTTT. It specifies CASSRGAAGGFPGELFF.

The rearrangement links TRBV12-3 or TRBV12-4 to TRBJ1-1; no definite D call. The CDR3 runs to 16 residues. Trimming took off 3 bases at V and 0 bases at J, with 14 bases between the two ends. DNA of the CDR3: TGTGCCAGCAGTTTTAGGGCAAGTCTCATGAACACTGAAGCTTTCTTT. Protein: CASSFRASLMNTEAFF.

In this sample, this clonotype turned up a few times. The rearrangement links TRBV12-3 or TRBV12-4 to TRBJ2-5; 7 bases agree with TRBD1. The last part of the DNA fits TRBJ2-7 better; the J call may be wrong. The CDR3 is made up of 14 amino acids. Written as DNA, the CDR3 is TGTGCCAGCAGTTTAGGACAGGGACGGTACGAGCAGTACGTC. It is translated as CASSLGQGRYEQYV.

V and J are TRBV12-3 or TRBV12-4 and TRBJ1-2, with unresolved D. V lost 3 bases and J lost 5, with 16 bases in between. The CDR3 runs 15 residues. CDR3 in DNA: TGTGCCAGCAGTTTCTCCGGGATCTTACGGTATGGCTACACCTTC. As protein: CASSFSGILRYGYTF.

V gene TRBV27 combines with J gene TRBJ1-1, with TRBD1 as a possible D gene (6 bases). Germline V gives CDR1 MNHEY, CDR2 SMNVEV (reference sequence). The CDR3 is 17 residues long. V dropped 6 bases and J dropped 3 bases, with 23 bases sitting between them. As DNA, the CDR3 is TGTGCCAGCAGGCGCGTCCGGGACACCCCGTGGGACACTGAAGCTTTCTTT. Residues: CASRRVRDTPWDTEAFF.

This clonotype was counted a few times. The chain employs TRBV24-1 and TRBJ1-1, with 8 bases matching TRBD1. The CDR3 spans 14 residues. V dropped 8 bases and J dropped 5; count of bases not matched to a gene: 9. From germline, CDR1 is KGHDR and CDR2 SFDVKD. CDR3 DNA: TGTGCCACCACAGGGCAGGGGGCGCGAACTGAAGCTTTCTTT. Protein sequence: CATTGQGARTEAFF.

The chain employs TRBV3-1 and TRBJ2-5; tentatively, D is TRBD2 (6 bases). The CDR3 is 13 residues long. V lost 1 base and J lost 6, with 9 bases in between. The V gene's germline CDR1 is LGHDT and CDR2 YNNKEL (reference sequence). The CDR3 nucleotides are TGTGCCAGCAGCCAAGTGGGGAGGAAGACCCAGTACTTC. Protein sequence: CASSQVGRKTQYF.

This clonotype has a handful of counts. V is TRBV6-2 or TRBV6-3 and J is TRBJ1-5; no clear D. V gave up 5 bases and J gave up 5 bases, with 13 bases separating them. The CDR3 contains 14 residues. Per germline, CDR1 MNHEY and CDR2 SVGEGT. The CDR3 DNA sequence: TGTGCCAGCAGTCGGAGGGTTGAACATCAGCCCCAGCATTTT. This gives the protein CASSRRVEHQPQHF.

This clonotype showed up just a few times. This chain joins TRBV2 and TRBJ2-1; D not certain. V lost 6 bases, J lost 3 bases, and 6 bases lay in between. The CDR3 totals 12 residues. Per germline, CDR1 SNHLY and CDR2 FYNNEI. CDR3 residues: CASRINYNEQFF. CDR3 nucleotide sequence: TGTGCCAGCAGGATAAACTACAATGAGCAGTTCTTC.

The J gene is TRBJ2-1, the V gene TRBV20-1, with D maybe TRBD2 (5 bases). Germline V CDR1 and CDR2: DFQATT, SNEGSKA (reference sequence). The CDR3 length is 14 residues. Trimming took off 8 bases at V and 2 bases at J, with 16 bases between the two ends. The CDR3 protein is CSTPLTGTYNEQFF. The CDR3 coding sequence is TGCAGTACCCCTCTTACGGGGACCTACAATGAGCAGTTCTTC.

This clonotype was counted only a few times. J is TRBJ1-2 and V is TRBV4-3; TRBD1 matches at 12 bases. V lost 3 bases, J lost 4 bases, and 15 bases stayed unmatched. The germline V gene encodes CDR1 LGHNA and CDR2 YSLEER. The CDR3 spans 19 residues. The CDR3, as DNA: TGCGCCAGCAGCCATCCTCGAGGGGGGACAGGGGGCGTAGGCTATGGCTACACCTTC. Amino acids: CASSHPRGGTGGVGYGYTF.

This chain joins TRBV14 and TRBJ2-1, with D hard to call. Germline values: CDR1 SGHDN, CDR2 FVKESK. V lost 1 base, J lost 4 bases, and 5 bases lay in between. The CDR3 consists of 13 residues. The CDR3 DNA follows: TGTGCCAGCAGCCAAGGGCTTTACAATGAGCAGTTCTTC. This translates into CASSQGLYNEQFF. The full variable domain, its missing parts supplied by reference TRBV14 and TRBJ2-1, is EAGVTQFPSHSVIEKGQTVTLRCDPISGHDNLYWYRRVMGKEIKFLLHFVKESKQDESGMPNNRFLAERTGGTYSTLKVQPAELEDSGVYFCASSQGLYNEQFFGPGTRLTVL.

This clonotype was counted at least ten times. The V call is TRBV7-9, the J call TRBJ2-2; no firm D call. The V and J ends lost 3 bases and 6 bases respectively, with 5 bases between them. The CDR3 contains 12 residues. Germline CDR1 and CDR2: SEHNR and FQNEAQ (reference sequence). CDR3 residues: CASSFLSGELFF. The CDR3 nucleotides read TGTGCCAGCAGCTTTCTGTCCGGGGAGCTGTTTTTT.

V gene TRBV28 combines with J gene TRBJ2-4; D is tentatively TRBD1 or TRBD2 (6 bases each). This CDR3 region has 16 residues. CDR1 is MDHEN, CDR2 SYDVKM, per germline. Between the trimmed V and J ends, which lost 2 bases and 1 base, there was a span of 12 bases. CDR3 in DNA: TGTGCCAGCAGTTTAGGCTGGGGGGCGGCCAAAAACATTCAGTACTTC. Its translation: CASSLGWGAAKNIQYF.

J is TRBJ2-5 and V is TRBV3-1, with no clear D. The CDR3 covers 16 residues. The ends were cut back, 6 bases at V and 0 bases at J, with 17 bases in the middle. Germline CDR1 is LGHDT and CDR2 is YNNKEL (reference sequence). CDR3 nucleotide sequence: TGTGCCAGCAGGCTAGACAATGCTCTGTACCAAGAGACCCAGTACTTC. This sequence encodes CASRLDNALYQETQYF.

Only a few counts were recorded for this clonotype. This chain links TRBV5-1 with TRBJ2-7; D ambiguous. Germline V gene data show CDR1 as SGHRS and CDR2 as YFSETQ. V lost 0 bases and J lost 6, with 16 bases in between. The CDR3 covers 15 residues. The CDR3 region is CASSLDFGNSGEQYV. In nucleotides, the CDR3 is TGCGCCAGCAGCTTGGATTTCGGAAACTCGGGCGAGCAGTACGTC.

The rearrangement links TRBV20-1 to TRBJ2-7; maybe TRBD2 (5 bases). The germline gives CDR1 DFQATT, CDR2 SNEGSKA (reference sequence). V was cut by 5 bases and J by 3 bases, with 20 bases left in between. CDR3 length equals 15 residues. The CDR3 protein is CSAPIQDFGFYEQYF. The CDR3 nucleotides read TGCAGTGCTCCGATCCAGGACTTTGGATTCTACGAGCAGTACTTC.

Points on this clonotype: This may be a read error, as it is one base from a much larger clone. The CDR3 does not end in the conserved phenylalanine or tryptophan, so this is likely a read error. The limits of the CDR3 on the DNA are not certain, so only TCRdb's listed CDR3 is given. V and J are TRBV20-1 and TRBJ1-2; the table names TRBD1, a call not compared with the DNA. Germline assignment: CDR1 DFQATT and CDR2 SNEGSKA (reference sequence). The CDR3 spans 10 amino acids, including both terminal residues. The CDR3: CSARSGGITV.

This clonotype was observed a handful of times. The gene calls are TRBV28 and TRBJ2-7; TRBD1 matches 8 bases. The CDR3 is made up of 13 amino acids. Germline V lookup: CDR1 MDHEN, CDR2 SYDVKM. V was clipped by 6 bases and J by 0 bases; unmatched bases: 1. The CDR3 sequence is CASRTGGSYEQYF. The CDR3 coding sequence is TGTGCCAGCAGAACAGGGGGCTCCTACGAGCAGTACTTC.

The chain employs TRBV5-1 and TRBJ2-7, with 8 bases that match TRBD1. The CDR3 length is 14 residues. Germline CDR1 and CDR2: SGHRS and YFSETQ. V gave up 1 base and J gave up 3 bases; unmatched junction bases: 3. CDR3 sequence reads: CASSLLGQGYEQYF. CDR3 coding DNA: TGCGCCAGCAGCTTGTTAGGACAGGGCTACGAGCAGTACTTC.